A single TCR beta chain is shown here with its context. The antigen is not known. This specimen belongs to a study of early T cells in non-severe SARS-CoV-2 infection. Study information: Sequencing used unsorted whole-blood bulk RNA, so chains lack pairing.

Notes on the study in general: The study's VDJdb matching favored anti-spike CD8 responses and missed private and CD4 specificities.

Tagging with unique molecular identifiers was applied to individual cDNA molecules. One entry per CDR3 protein results from TCRdb running MiXCR on the 5' RACE reads. This table holds under 60,000 distinct CDR3 sequences, around 9.3% found once. The CDR3 sequence is 14 residues long. V dropped 6 bases and J dropped 2; count of bases not matched to a gene: 4. The germline CDR1 and CDR2 sequences are MNHEY and SMNVEV (reference sequence). The rearrangement joins TRBV27 to TRBJ2-3; 8 bases are shared with TRBD2. The sample was whole blood, taken at baseline. The receptor's source is an adult who was a healthcare worker with PCR-confirmed SARS-CoV-2 infection or an uninfected control (not recorded which). The DNA for the CDR3 is TGTGCCAGCAGAAGCGGGGGACACACAGATACGCAGTATTTT. Its protein product is CASRSGGHTDTQYF.